The sample holds many counts of the clone carrying this TCR beta chain. Antigen specificity is unknown. Amplified regions were TCR beta CDR3 sequences from RNA transcripts. The HTBI primer set was used in a first-round RT-PCR of the TCR CDR3. TCRdb redid the calling of the multiplex PCR reads with MiXCR, one entry per CDR3 protein. The profile covers approximately 590,000 distinct CDR3 sequences, with 15% to 18% appearing a single time and about 7% taken by the ten largest. The record originates from a study of T cells in Graves' hyperthyroidism and ophthalmopathy. The V gene lost 2 bases and the J gene lost 11 bases, with 18 bases spanning the gap. The CDR3 is 14 residues long. Germline assignment: CDR1 MDHEN and CDR2 SYDVKM. Findings and limits, study-wide: Most thyroid clonotypes expanded above 0.001 were also detected in blood. A 13 V-J model separated ophthalmopathy from stable hyperthyroidism.

The sequence was collected from a woman aged 25 to 39 with Graves' hyperthyroidism. The V and J genes are TRBV28 and TRBJ2-5; D is perhaps TRBD1 (6 bases). Sample: blood. The DNA for the CDR3 is TGTGCCAGCAGTTTACTGAGGCAGGGGAACCGTCAGTACTTC. Encoded protein: CASSLLRQGNRQYF.